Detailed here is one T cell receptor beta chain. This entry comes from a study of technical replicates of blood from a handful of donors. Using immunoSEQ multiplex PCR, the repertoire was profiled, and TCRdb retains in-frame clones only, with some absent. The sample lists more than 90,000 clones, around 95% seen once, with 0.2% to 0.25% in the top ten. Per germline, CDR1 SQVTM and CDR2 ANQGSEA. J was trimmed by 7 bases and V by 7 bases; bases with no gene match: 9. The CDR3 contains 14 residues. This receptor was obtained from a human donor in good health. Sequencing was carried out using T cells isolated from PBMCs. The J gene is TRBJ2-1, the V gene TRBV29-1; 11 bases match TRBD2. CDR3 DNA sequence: TGCAGCGGAATAACTAGCGGGGGTTCTAATGAGCAGTTCTTC. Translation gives CSGITSGGSNEQFF.